These T cell receptor beta chains were read from a single sample in a study of T cell responses to AZD1222 COVID-19 vaccine. Profiled with immunoSEQ multiplex PCR; TCRdb holds only in-frame clones, not every one. The table has 120,000 or so clones, about 90% seen once. The sample here was peripheral blood, taken on day 0 of AZD1222 vaccination. The receptors here all came from an adult in good health. CDR3s include the opening cysteine and the closing phenylalanine or tryptophan. A D gene is named only where the DNA matches it firmly. Clone size, where shown, is once, few, many, or a class for clones that have expanded.

. TRBD2 TRBJ2-7 TRBV3-1/TRBV3-2 TGTGCCAGCAGCCCCTGGACTAGCTACGAGCAGTACTTC CASSPWTSYEQYF
. . TRBJ1-5 TRBV30 TGTGCCTTTAGTGCGGGCCATAGCAATCAGCCCCAGCATTTT CAFSAGHSNQPQHF
. . TRBJ2-1 TRBV18 TGTGCCAGCTCTGACGGCCGTGTCAATGAGCAGTTCTTC CASSDGRVNEQFF
once . TRBJ1-5 TRBV30 TGTGCCTGGAGTGCGGTGTTTGGTCAGCCCCAGCATTTT CAWSAVFGQPQHF
. TRBD2 TRBJ2-7 TRBV7-9 TGTGCCAGCAGCTTAGCGGGAGCGGGAGTTCTCGAGCAGTACTTC CASSLAGAGVLEQYF
. TRBD2 TRBJ2-5 TRBV3-1/TRBV3-2 TGTGCCAGCAGCCAACATGCGGGGGGCCAAGAGACCCAGTACTTC CASSQHAGGQETQYF
. TRBD1 TRBJ1-5 TRBV9 TGTGCCAGCAGCGTAACTCCCAGACAGGGTGACCAGCCCCAGCATTTT CASSVTPRQGDQPQHF
once TRBD2 TRBJ2-1 TRBV3-1/TRBV3-2 TGTGCCAGCAGCCACGCGGGAGTAAGGGGTGAGCAGTTCTTC CASSHAGVRGEQFF
. . TRBJ1-5 TRBV11-1 TGTGCCGGAATCTCGGGGAATGGGTGCTGCAATCAGCCCCAGCATTTT CAGISGNGCCNQPQHF
once . TRBJ1-2 TRBV19 TGTGCCAGCCGAGTTGGGACTAACTATGGCTACACCTTC CASRVGTNYGYTF
. . TRBJ1-5 TRBV7-8 TGTGCCAGCAGCTTAGGGACCTACAATCAGCCCCAGCATTTT CASSLGTYNQPQHF
. . TRBJ2-7 TRBV5-1 TGCGCCAGCAGCTCAGGACTTTCCTACGAGCAGTACTTC CASSSGLSYEQYF
. TRBD1 TRBJ1-2 TRBV13 TGTGCCAGCAGCTCCGGGACAGGTACTAACTATGGCTACACCTTC CASSSGTGTNYGYTF
. . TRBJ2-5 TRBV27 TGTGCCAGCAGTTTATTCGGCAACCAAGAGACCCAGTACTTC CASSLFGNQETQYF
few . TRBJ1-1 TRBV9 TGTGCCAGCAGCGCCGTCGGGGCCTTGAACACTGAAGCTTTCTTT CASSAVGALNTEAFF
. . TRBJ2-1 TRBV28 TGTGCCAGCAGTGGGGGGTACAATGAGCAGTTCTTC CASSGGYNEQFF
. . TRBJ1-2 TRBV11-2 TGTGCCAGCAGCTTAGATCTGGGGGACTATGGCTACACCTTC CASSLDLGDYGYTF
. . TRBJ1-1 TRBV27 TGTGCCAGCAGTTCAGGAGTTGGGAAGGTCACTGAAGCTTTCTTT CASSSGVGKVTEAFF
. . TRBJ2-2 TRBV11-3 TGTGCCAGCAGGCAGGGTAGGAACACCGGGGAGCTGTTTTTT CASRQGRNTGELFF
. . TRBJ1-2 TRBV28 TGTGCCAGCAGTTTATTGAGTGTGGAATATGGCTACACCTTC CASSLLSVEYGYTF
. . TRBJ1-6 TRBV19 TGTGCCAGTAGTAGAGTAAATTCACCCCTCCACTTT CASSRVNSPLHF
. TRBD1 TRBJ2-1 TRBV9 TGTGCCAGCAGCGTAGATCTGGGACAGCGACCCTACAATGAGCAGTTCTTC CASSVDLGQRPYNEQFF
. . TRBJ2-2 TRBV19 TGTGCCAGTAGTATAGATCGGGCGGGGACCGGGGAGCTGTTTTTT CASSIDRAGTGELFF
. . TRBJ2-2 TRBV3-1/TRBV3-2 TGTGCCAGCAGCCAACCCGGAGGGCTTTTGCCCACCGGGGAGCTGTTTTTT CASSQPGGLLPTGELFF
once . TRBJ1-3 TRBV9 TGTGCCAGCAGCGTTCCTGTGATCTCTGGAAACACCATATATTTT CASSVPVISGNTIYF
. . TRBJ2-7 TRBV2 TGTGCCAGCACCTCCATGGCGCCTTCCCACTACGAGCAGTACTTC CASTSMAPSHYEQYF
. . TRBJ2-4 TRBV28 TGTGCCAGCAGTTTTGGGCGGGTAGCTCAGTACTTC CASSFGRVAQYF
. . TRBJ1-2 TRBV14 TGTGCCAGCAGTCCGTCAGGCAGGGGCTACACCTTC CASSPSGRGYTF
. . TRBJ2-3 TRBV9 TGTGCCAGCAGCCCCCAGGCCCAAAGGGGGACAGATACGCAGTATTTT CASSPQAQRGTDTQYF
once TRBD2 TRBJ2-7 TRBV6-5 TGTGCCAGCCAGGGACTAGCGGGAGGGCCTGACGAGCAGTACTTC CASQGLAGGPDEQYF
. TRBD2 TRBJ2-2 TRBV9 TGTGCCAGCAGCCCTATAGCGGGAGACACCGGGGAGCTGTTTTTT CASSPIAGDTGELFF
. . TRBJ1-5 TRBV5-6 TGTGCCAGCAGCTTGGGTGTGGGGCCAGGGCTAAACCATCAGCCCCAGCATTTT CASSLGVGPGLNHQPQHF
. TRBD2 TRBJ2-7 TRBV30 TGTGCCTGGACCAAAAAAGGGACTAGCGGGGGACTGCCGTACTTC CAWTKKGTSGGLPYF
. . TRBJ1-5 TRBV28 TGTGCCAGCAGAGCGGGGACGGCAAATGGGCCCCAGCATTTT CASRAGTANGPQHF
few . TRBJ1-4 TRBV24-1 TGTGCCACCAGTGATTTGAAGGGGGTGAATGAAAAACTGTTTTTT CATSDLKGVNEKLFF
. TRBD1 TRBJ1-2 TRBV7-8 TGTGCCAGCACCCGGGACAGGGGCTCCCACTATGGCTACACCTTC CASTRDRGSHYGYTF
. . TRBJ2-4 TRBV30 TGTGCCTGGAAAGAAACAGGGTTTCAGTACTTC CAWKETGFQYF
. . TRBJ2-5 TRBV5-1 TGCGCCAGCAGCGTAACAGGGCCCCAAGAGACCCAGTACTTC CASSVTGPQETQYF
once . TRBJ2-7 TRBV30 TGTGCCTGGGACCGGGGGTGGGAGCAGTACTTC CAWDRGWEQYF
. TRBD1 TRBJ1-2 TRBV5-4 TGTGCCAGCAGCCTACCGGGACAGGGGGCGAATGGCTACACCTTC CASSLPGQGANGYTF
. . TRBJ2-1 TRBV19 TGTGCCAGTAGTATAAGAGGTAATGAGCAGTTCTTC CASSIRGNEQFF
. TRBD1 TRBJ2-2 TRBV5-1 TGCGCCAGTACCGGGACAGGGGCGATCGGGGAGCTGTTTTTT CASTGTGAIGELFF
. . TRBJ1-2 TRBV7-2 TGTGCCAGCAGCTTAACTTCACGGACCTTC CASSLTSRTF
. . TRBJ1-3 TRBV30 TGTGCCTGGGATCAGAGCTCTGGAAACACCATATATTTT CAWDQSSGNTIYF
. . TRBJ1-1 TRBV29-1 TGCAGCGTTGAAGAGAAGGGGGGCAGGACTGAAGCTTTCTTT CSVEEKGGRTEAFF
. . TRBJ2-3 TRBV5-1 TGCGCCAGCAGCTTGGTCGCAGGCCGCACAGATACGCAGTATTTT CASSLVAGRTDTQYF
. . TRBJ1-1 TRBV30 TGTGCCTGGAGTGTAGAGATCCCTAATCCCGGGGCCGAAGCTTTCTTT CAWSVEIPNPGAEAFF
. . TRBJ2-7 TRBV19 TGTGCCAGTAGTTTTACGGGCCAGGGTTACGAGCAGTACTTC CASSFTGQGYEQYF
. TRBD1 TRBJ2-7 TRBV7-8 TGTGCCAGCAGCCTAAAACCGGGACAGGGGTCTTACGAGCAGTACTTC CASSLKPGQGSYEQYF
few . TRBJ2-6 TRBV29-1 TGCAGCGTGGTCTCTGGGGCCAACGTCCTGACTTTC CSVVSGANVLTF
. . TRBJ1-3 TRBV9 TGTGCCAGCACCTCTGGGGGGTTCTCTGGAAACACCATATATTTT CASTSGGFSGNTIYF
. . TRBJ1-2 TRBV28 TGTGCCAGCAGTTCTCAGAGGGGCTACACCTTC CASSSQRGYTF
once TRBD2 TRBJ2-1 TRBV28 TGTGCCAGCAGTTCCCTAGCGGGGATCTACAATGAGCAGTTCTTC CASSSLAGIYNEQFF
few . TRBJ1-5 TRBV14 TGTGCCACCCGGCTTTGTGCTTTTAGCAATCAGCCCCAGCATTTT CATRLCAFSNQPQHF
. . TRBJ2-7 TRBV5-1 TGCGCCAGCAGCCTGAATGATCGAGGGCAGTACTTC CASSLNDRGQYF
. . TRBJ2-1 TRBV24-1 TGTGCCACCAGTGATTCTTTACGAGTTCAGTTCTTC CATSDSLRVQFF
. TRBD1 TRBJ2-7 TRBV7-8 TGTGCCAGCAGCTCCGGGACAGGATACGAGCAGTACTTC CASSSGTGYEQYF
. . TRBJ2-7 TRBV30 TGTGCCTGGAGTGTACAGGGCAGCTACGAGCAGTACTTC CAWSVQGSYEQYF
. TRBD1 TRBJ2-3 TRBV13 TGTGCCAGCAGCGGCAGGGGGACAGGGGGCTCGGATACGCAGTATTTT CASSGRGTGGSDTQYF